Listed below are T cell receptor beta chains from one sample, sequenced in a study of sequential checkpoint blockade in melanoma. The method was immunoSEQ multiplex PCR; TCRdb's version includes in-frame clones alone and lacks a portion of them. The data hold around 3,000 clones, with around 18% observed a single time. The sequenced sample was tumor tissue (inferred from file names), obtained from a patient given nivolumab and ipilimumab in sequence. The receptors derive from a human donor with melanoma. The CDR3 runs from the conserved cysteine through the conserved F or W. D genes are given only for firm matches. Part of the rows lack a size; the others show once, few, many or a class for expanded clones.

V gene: TRBV28; clone size: few; D gene: TRBD2; J gene: TRBJ2-7; CDR3 DNA: TGTGCCAGCAGTCCACTCTGGACTAGCGGGAGGGCTACCAGCTCCTACGAGCAGTACTTC; CDR3 protein: CASSPLWTSGRATSSYEQYF
V gene: TRBV9; clone size: few; D gene: TRBD2; J gene: TRBJ2-1; CDR3 DNA: TGTGCCAGCAGCGCCCCGAGCGGGAGCTCCTACAATGAGCAGTTCTTC; CDR3 protein: CASSAPSGSSYNEQFF
V gene: TRBV11-3; clone size: few; D gene: TRBD1; J gene: TRBJ1-4; CDR3 DNA: TGTGCCAGCAGCTTGGGGACAGCAAAAAATGAAAAACTGTTTTTT; CDR3 protein: CASSLGTAKNEKLFF
V gene: TRBV6-8; clone size: -; D gene: TRBD2; J gene: TRBJ2-3; CDR3 DNA: TGTGCCAGCAGTCCGGGACTAGGAGATACGCAGTATTTT; CDR3 protein: CASSPGLGDTQYF
V gene: TRBV10-3; clone size: -; D gene: TRBD2; J gene: TRBJ2-3; CDR3 DNA: TGTGCCATCAGTGAGCCGACTAGCGGGGCGAGAGATACGCAGTATTTT; CDR3 protein: CAISEPTSGARDTQYF
V gene: TRBV9; clone size: many; D gene: -; J gene: TRBJ1-1; CDR3 DNA: TGTGCCAGCAGCGTAGGAGGGGGTAGTACTGAAGCTTTCTTT; CDR3 protein: CASSVGGGSTEAFF
V gene: TRBV6-8; clone size: -; D gene: -; J gene: TRBJ2-5; CDR3 DNA: TGTGCCAGCAGTCTGAACAACCAAGAGACCCAGTACTTC; CDR3 protein: CASSLNNQETQYF
V gene: TRBV6-8; clone size: few; D gene: TRBD1; J gene: TRBJ1-3; CDR3 DNA: TGTGCCATCAGGGACAGCTCTGGAAACACCATATATTTT; CDR3 protein: CAIRDSSGNTIYF
V gene: TRBV30; clone size: -; D gene: TRBD1; J gene: TRBJ1-2; CDR3 DNA: TGTGCCTGGAGGGGACAGGGCACGTATGGCTACACCTTC; CDR3 protein: CAWRGQGTYGYTF
V gene: TRBV5-1; clone size: -; D gene: TRBD1; J gene: TRBJ1-4; CDR3 DNA: TGCGCCAGCAGCAGAGACAGGGACAGAACTAATGAAAAACTGTTTTTT; CDR3 protein: CASSRDRDRTNEKLFF
V gene: TRBV6-8; clone size: many; D gene: -; J gene: TRBJ1-1; CDR3 DNA: TGTGCCAGCAGTTGGGACTTGGGGGCGTTTAAGTCAGTGGACACTGAAGCTTTCTTT; CDR3 protein: CASSWDLGAFKSVDTEAFF
V gene: TRBV14; clone size: few; D gene: -; J gene: TRBJ1-1; CDR3 DNA: TGTGCCAGCTCGTTGAACACTGAAGCTTTCTTT; CDR3 protein: CASSLNTEAFF
V gene: TRBV11-3; clone size: many; D gene: -; J gene: TRBJ1-1; CDR3 DNA: TGTGCCAGCACCCAAGGACCCCCTAAGAGCACTGAAGCTTTCTTT; CDR3 protein: CASTQGPPKSTEAFF
V gene: TRBV23-1; clone size: many; D gene: TRBD2; J gene: TRBJ2-7; CDR3 DNA: TGCGCCAGCAGCGGCAGTGGGGGGGGCGAGCAGTACTTC; CDR3 protein: CASSGSGGGEQYF
V gene: TRBV11-3; clone size: many; D gene: TRBD1; J gene: TRBJ1-1; CDR3 DNA: TGTGCCAGCAGCTCGGACAGGGGGTCGACTGAAGCTTTCTTT; CDR3 protein: CASSSDRGSTEAFF
V gene: TRBV11-3; clone size: large; D gene: TRBD2; J gene: TRBJ2-1; CDR3 DNA: TGTGCCAGCAGCACCCGACTAGCTGACTACAATGAGCAGTTCTTC; CDR3 protein: CASSTRLADYNEQFF
V gene: TRBV6-8; clone size: many; D gene: -; J gene: TRBJ1-1; CDR3 DNA: TGTGCCAGCAGTCCAAGTAGGGGGACGCTGAACACTGAAGCTTTCTTT; CDR3 protein: CASSPSRGTLNTEAFF
V gene: TRBV11-3; clone size: many; D gene: -; J gene: TRBJ2-1; CDR3 DNA: TGTGCCAGCAGCGACGACGCCGAAACGGGCGATGAGCAGTTCTTC; CDR3 protein: CASSDDAETGDEQFF
V gene: TRBV28; clone size: few; D gene: TRBD1; J gene: TRBJ2-3; CDR3 DNA: TGTGCCAGCAGTGACAGGGGGCGGAATACGCAGTATTTT; CDR3 protein: CASSDRGRNTQYF
V gene: TRBV5-1; clone size: -; D gene: TRBD1; J gene: TRBJ1-1; CDR3 DNA: TGCGCCAGCAGCTTGGACAGGGGGCTCGGCACTGAAGCTTTCTTT; CDR3 protein: CASSLDRGLGTEAFF
V gene: TRBV28; clone size: -; D gene: -; J gene: TRBJ2-7; CDR3 DNA: TGTGCCAGCAATACCGGGACATCTTCCTACGAGCAGTACTTC; CDR3 protein: CASNTGTSSYEQYF
V gene: TRBV5-1; clone size: -; D gene: -; J gene: TRBJ1-4; CDR3 DNA: TGCGCCAGCAGCTTCTTAGGGGTTAATGAAAAACTGTTTTTT; CDR3 protein: CASSFLGVNEKLFF